The 9 T cell receptor beta chains below come from one sample, sequenced in a study of blood T cells in healthy people across ages. A J-beta primer mix and a sample-barcoded 5' primer were used in a second PCR of roughly 6 to 12 cycles. TCRdb processed the 5' RACE reads anew with MiXCR; each CDR3 protein has one entry. The sample contains roughly 800,000 distinct CDR3 sequences, about 62% of which appear only once. Specimen: blood. Receptors originate from a man younger than 45 in good health.

The chain joins TRBV21-1 to TRBJ1-2; whether TRBD1, the table's D call, matches the DNA was not checked. TRBV21-1 is classified as a pseudogene. This CDR3 is built from 14 residues. DNA of the CDR3: TGTGCCAGCAGCAAAGAAACAGGGGGCCATGGCTACACCTTC. Its protein product is CASSKETGGHGYTF.

There are a few counts of this clonotype. The chain combines TRBV29-1 with TRBJ2-7, with D possibly matching TRBD1 (6 bases). Germline CDR1 SQVTM, CDR2 ANQGSEA. Trimming removed 5 bases at V and 5 bases at J, with 22 bases between. The CDR3 is 15 residues long. This chain's CDR3 is CSVLGGQRPPNEQYF. CDR3 bases: TGCAGCGTTTTGGGTGGACAGCGGCCCCCTAACGAGCAGTACTTC.

V gene TRBV3-1 combines with J gene TRBJ1-5; D is undetermined. The germline V gene encodes CDR1 LGHDT and CDR2 YNNKEL (reference sequence). V lost 0 bases to trimming and J lost 9 bases, with 9 bases between them. The CDR3 extends over 13 amino acids. CDR3 protein: CASSQDPWGPQHF. The CDR3 DNA is TGTGCCAGCAGCCAAGATCCGTGGGGGCCCCAGCATTTT. The full variable domain, completed using reference TRBV3-1 and TRBJ1-5, is DTAVSQTPKYLVTQMGNDKSIKCEQNLGHDTMYWYKQDSKKFLKIMFSYNNKELIINETVPNRFSPKSPDKAHLNLHINSLELGDSAVYFCASSQDPWGPQHFGDGTRLSIL.

The V call is TRBV6-5, the J call TRBJ1-1, with no clear D. Germline CDR1 reads MNHEY; CDR2 reads SVGAGI. The ends were cut back, 7 bases at V and 4 bases at J, with 13 bases in the middle. This CDR3 comprises 13 residues. The CDR3 loop reads CASTSDGVTEAFF. In DNA, the CDR3 is TGTGCCAGCACCTCGGATGGGGTCACTGAAGCTTTCTTT.

The chain employs TRBV7-2 and TRBJ2-5; maybe TRBD2 (5 bases). The V gene's germline CDR1 is SGHTA and CDR2 FQGNSA. Trimming cost V 4 bases and J 7 bases, with 19 bases left between them. The CDR3 runs 15 residues. As DNA, the CDR3 is TGTGCCAGCAGCTACTCGGCTAGCAACGGGTTGACCCAGTACTTC. As protein: CASSYSASNGLTQYF.

This chain links TRBV20-1 with TRBJ2-3, with D perhaps TRBD2 (5 bases). There are 14 residues in the CDR3. Germline CDR1 DFQATT, CDR2 SNEGSKA (reference sequence). V was pared by 6 bases and J by 2 bases, with 15 bases between. The CDR3 DNA sequence: TGCAGTGCCAACGCCGGGGTATCCACAGATACGCAGTATTTT. Protein: CSANAGVSTDTQYF.

The chain carries TRBV20-1 and TRBJ2-3; 7 bases are a match to TRBD2. CDR1 is DFQATT, CDR2 SNEGSKA, per germline (reference sequence). There are 14 residues in the CDR3. V dropped 5 bases and J dropped 4; count of bases not matched to a gene: 9. The CDR3: CSALMPGGADTQYF. In DNA, the CDR3 is TGCAGTGCTCTCATGCCGGGAGGCGCAGATACGCAGTATTTT.

The gene calls are TRBV11-2 and TRBJ1-2; 9 bases match TRBD1. V lost 4 bases and J lost 0; bases outside the gene matches: 0. CDR3 size: 14 residues. The germline CDR1 and CDR2 sequences are SGHAT and FQNNGV. The CDR3 DNA is TGTGCCAGCAGCTGGGACAGGGCTAACTATGGCTACACCTTC. Its protein is CASSWDRANYGYTF.

The V call is TRBV28, the J call TRBJ2-5; possible D gene TRBD2, 5 bases. From germline, CDR1 is MDHEN and CDR2 SYDVKM. Trimming cost V 6 bases and J 0 bases, with 11 bases left between them. This CDR3 comprises 14 residues. CDR3 loop: CASSRREHQETQYF. CDR3 DNA sequence: TGTGCCAGCAGCCGCCGGGAACACCAAGAGACCCAGTACTTC.